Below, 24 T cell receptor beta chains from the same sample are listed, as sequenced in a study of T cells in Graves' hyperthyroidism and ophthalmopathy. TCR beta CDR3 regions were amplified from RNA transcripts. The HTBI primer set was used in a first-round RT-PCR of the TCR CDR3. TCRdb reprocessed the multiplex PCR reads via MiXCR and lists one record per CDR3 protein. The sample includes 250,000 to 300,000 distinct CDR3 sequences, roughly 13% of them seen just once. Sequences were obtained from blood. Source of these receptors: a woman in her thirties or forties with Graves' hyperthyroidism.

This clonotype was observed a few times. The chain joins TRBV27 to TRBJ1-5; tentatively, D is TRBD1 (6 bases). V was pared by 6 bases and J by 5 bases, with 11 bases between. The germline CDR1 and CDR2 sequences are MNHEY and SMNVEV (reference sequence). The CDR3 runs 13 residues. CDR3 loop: CASSPDSYQPQHF. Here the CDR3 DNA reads TGTGCCAGCAGCCCGGACAGTTATCAGCCCCAGCATTTT.

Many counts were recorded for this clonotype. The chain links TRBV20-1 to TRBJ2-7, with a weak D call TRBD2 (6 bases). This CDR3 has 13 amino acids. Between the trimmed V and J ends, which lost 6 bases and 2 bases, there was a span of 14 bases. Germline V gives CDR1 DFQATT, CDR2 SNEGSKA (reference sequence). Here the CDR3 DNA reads TGCAGTGCCGGAGCGGGTCACCCCTACGAGCAGTACTTC. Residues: CSAGAGHPYEQYF.

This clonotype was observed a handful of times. The CDR3 region is CSAEAVDEQYF. The CDR3 region has the DNA TGCAGTGCAGAGGCGGTCGACGAGCAGTACTTC. The rearrangement uses TRBV20-1 and TRBJ2-7; the D is unclear. CDR3 length equals 11 residues. Looked up from germline, CDR1 is DFQATT and CDR2 is SNEGSKA (reference sequence). Trimming stripped 6 bases from V and 5 bases from J, with 11 bases between.

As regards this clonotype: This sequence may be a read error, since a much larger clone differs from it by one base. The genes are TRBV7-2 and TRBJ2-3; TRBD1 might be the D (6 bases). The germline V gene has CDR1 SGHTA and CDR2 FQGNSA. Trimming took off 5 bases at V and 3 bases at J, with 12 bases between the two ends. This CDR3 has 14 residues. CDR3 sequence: CASSLNRETDTQYF. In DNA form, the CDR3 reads TGTGCCAGCAGCCTAAACAGGGAGACAGATACGCAGTATTTT. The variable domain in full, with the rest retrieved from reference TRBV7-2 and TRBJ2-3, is GAGVSQSPSNKVTEKGKDVELRCDPISGHTALYWYRQSLGQGLEFLIYFQGNSAPDKSGLPSDRFSAERTGGSVSTLTIQRTQQEDSAVYLCASSLNRETDTQYFGPGTRLTVL.

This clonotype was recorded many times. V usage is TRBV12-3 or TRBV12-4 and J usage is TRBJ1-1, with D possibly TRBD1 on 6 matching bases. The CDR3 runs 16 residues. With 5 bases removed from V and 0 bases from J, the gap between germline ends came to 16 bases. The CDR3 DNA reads TGTGCCAGCAGTCCCGGGACAAATTCCATGAACACTGAAGCTTTCTTT. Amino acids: CASSPGTNSMNTEAFF.

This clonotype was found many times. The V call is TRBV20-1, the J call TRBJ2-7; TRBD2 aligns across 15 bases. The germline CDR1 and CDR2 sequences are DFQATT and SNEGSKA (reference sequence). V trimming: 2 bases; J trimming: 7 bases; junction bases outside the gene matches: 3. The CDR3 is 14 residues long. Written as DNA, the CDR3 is TGCAGTGCTAGAACTGGGACTAGCGGGAGGGAGCAGTACTTC. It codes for CSARTGTSGREQYF.

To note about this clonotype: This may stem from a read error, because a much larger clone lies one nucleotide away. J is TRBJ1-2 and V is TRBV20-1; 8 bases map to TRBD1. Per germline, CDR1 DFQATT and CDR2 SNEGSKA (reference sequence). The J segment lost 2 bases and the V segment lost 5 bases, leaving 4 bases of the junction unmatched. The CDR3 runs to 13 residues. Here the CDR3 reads CSARRDRNYGYTF. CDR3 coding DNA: TGCAGTGCTCGCCGGGACAGGAACTATGGCTACACCTTC.

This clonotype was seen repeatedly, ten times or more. This CDR3 reads CSATPSTSGRNEQYF. DNA for the CDR3: TGCAGTGCTACCCCAAGCACTAGCGGGAGGAACGAGCAGTACTTC. The chain employs TRBV20-1 and TRBJ2-7; 12 bases map to TRBD2. Germline CDR1 reads DFQATT; CDR2 reads SNEGSKA (reference sequence). The CDR3 runs to 15 residues. The J segment lost 5 bases and the V segment lost 4 bases, leaving 9 bases of the junction unmatched.

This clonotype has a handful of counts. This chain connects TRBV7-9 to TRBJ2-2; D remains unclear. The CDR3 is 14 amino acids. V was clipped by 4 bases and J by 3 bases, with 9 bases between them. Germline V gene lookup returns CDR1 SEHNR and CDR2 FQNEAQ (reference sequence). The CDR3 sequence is CASSSYPDTGELFF. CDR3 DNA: TGTGCCAGCAGCTCCTATCCTGACACCGGGGAGCTGTTTTTT.

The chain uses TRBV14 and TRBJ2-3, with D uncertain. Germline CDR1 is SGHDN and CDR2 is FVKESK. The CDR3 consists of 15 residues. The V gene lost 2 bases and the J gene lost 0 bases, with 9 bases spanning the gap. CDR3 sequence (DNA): TGTGCCAGCAGCCAAAGACGCACTAGCACAGATACGCAGTATTTT. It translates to CASSQRRTSTDTQYF.

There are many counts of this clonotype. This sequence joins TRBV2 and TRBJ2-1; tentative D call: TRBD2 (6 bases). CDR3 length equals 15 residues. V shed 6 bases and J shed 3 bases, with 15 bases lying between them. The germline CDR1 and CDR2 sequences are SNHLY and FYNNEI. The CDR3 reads CASREGDSGYNEQFF. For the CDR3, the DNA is TGTGCCAGCAGGGAGGGCGACTCGGGCTACAATGAGCAGTTCTTC.

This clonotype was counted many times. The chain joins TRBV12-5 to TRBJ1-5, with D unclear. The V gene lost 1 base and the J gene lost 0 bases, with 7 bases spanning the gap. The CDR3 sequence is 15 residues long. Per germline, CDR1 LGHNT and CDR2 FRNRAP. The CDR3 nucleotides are TGTGCTAGTGGTTTGGCCGACGGTAGCAATCAGCCCCAGCATTTT. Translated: CASGLADGSNQPQHF.

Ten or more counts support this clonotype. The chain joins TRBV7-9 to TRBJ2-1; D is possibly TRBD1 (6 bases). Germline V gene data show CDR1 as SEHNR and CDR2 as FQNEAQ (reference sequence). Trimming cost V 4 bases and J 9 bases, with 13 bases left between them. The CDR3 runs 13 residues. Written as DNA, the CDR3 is TGTGCCAGCAGCTCAAATACAGGGCGTGAGCAGTTCTTC. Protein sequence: CASSSNTGREQFF.

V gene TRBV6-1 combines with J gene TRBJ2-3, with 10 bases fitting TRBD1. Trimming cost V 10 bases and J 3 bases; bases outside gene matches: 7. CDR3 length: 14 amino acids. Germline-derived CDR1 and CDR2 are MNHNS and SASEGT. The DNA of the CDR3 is TGTGCCACAGAGTCGGGACAGGGGACAGATACGCAGTATTTT. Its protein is CATESGQGTDTQYF.

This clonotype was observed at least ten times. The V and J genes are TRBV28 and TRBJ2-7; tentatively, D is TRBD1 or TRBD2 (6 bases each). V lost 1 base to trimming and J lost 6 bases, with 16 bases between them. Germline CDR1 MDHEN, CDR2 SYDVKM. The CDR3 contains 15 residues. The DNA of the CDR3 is TGTGCCAGCAGTTTATTGTCGGGTGAGGGGGGCGAGCAGTACTTC. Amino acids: CASSLLSGEGGEQYF.

The CDR3 loop reads CASSLGSWTEAFF. The CDR3 region has the DNA TGTGCCAGCAGCTTGGGGAGTTGGACTGAAGCTTTCTTT. The chain carries TRBV7-8 and TRBJ1-1, with unresolved D. Germline V CDR1 and CDR2: SGHVS, FQNEAQ. V was clipped by 3 bases and J by 5 bases, with 10 bases between them. The CDR3 loop spans 13 amino acids. Drawing the rest from reference TRBV7-8 and TRBJ1-1, the complete variable domain is GAGVSQSPRYKVAKRGQDVALRCDPISGHVSLFWYQQALGQGPEFLTYFQNEAQLDKSGLPSDRFFAERPEGSVSTLKIQRTQQEDSAVYLCASSLGSWTEAFFGQGTRLTVV.

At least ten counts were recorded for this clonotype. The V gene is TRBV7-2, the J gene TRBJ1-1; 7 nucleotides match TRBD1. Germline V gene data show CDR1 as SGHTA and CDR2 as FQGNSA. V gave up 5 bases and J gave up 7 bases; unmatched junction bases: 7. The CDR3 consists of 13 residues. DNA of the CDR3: TGTGCCAGCAGCGTACAGGGGCCCGATGAAGCTTTCTTT. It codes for CASSVQGPDEAFF. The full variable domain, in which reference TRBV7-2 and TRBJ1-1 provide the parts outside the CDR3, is GAGVSQSPSNKVTEKGKDVELRCDPISGHTALYWYRQSLGQGLEFLIYFQGNSAPDKSGLPSDRFSAERTGGSVSTLTIQRTQQEDSAVYLCASSVQGPDEAFFGQGTRLTVV.

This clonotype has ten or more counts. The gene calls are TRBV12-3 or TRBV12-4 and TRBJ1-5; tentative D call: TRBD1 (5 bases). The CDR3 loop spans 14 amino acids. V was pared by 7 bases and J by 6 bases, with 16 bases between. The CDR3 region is CASTTKGRGQPQHF. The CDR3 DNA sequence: TGTGCCAGCACCACTAAGGGACGGGGTCAGCCCCAGCATTTT.

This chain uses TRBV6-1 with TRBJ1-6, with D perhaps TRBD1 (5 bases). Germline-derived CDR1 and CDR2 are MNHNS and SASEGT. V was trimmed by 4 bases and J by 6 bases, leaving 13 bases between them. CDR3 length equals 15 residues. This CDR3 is CASSAGREINSPLHF. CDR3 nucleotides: TGTGCCAGCAGTGCGGGCAGGGAGATTAATTCACCCCTCCACTTT.

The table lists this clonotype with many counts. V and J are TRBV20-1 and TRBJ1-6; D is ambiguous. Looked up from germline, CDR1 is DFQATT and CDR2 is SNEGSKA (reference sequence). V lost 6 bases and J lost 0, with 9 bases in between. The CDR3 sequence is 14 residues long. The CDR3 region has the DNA TGCAGTGCGGTCAGGAGCTCCTATAATTCACCCCTCCACTTT. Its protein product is CSAVRSSYNSPLHF.

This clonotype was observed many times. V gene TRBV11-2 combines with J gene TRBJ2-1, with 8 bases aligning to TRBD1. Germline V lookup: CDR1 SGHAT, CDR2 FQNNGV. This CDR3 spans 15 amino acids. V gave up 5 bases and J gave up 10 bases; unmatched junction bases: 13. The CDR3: CASSATGAIRGEQFF. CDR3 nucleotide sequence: TGTGCCAGCAGCGCGACAGGGGCGATCCGGGGGGAGCAGTTCTTC.

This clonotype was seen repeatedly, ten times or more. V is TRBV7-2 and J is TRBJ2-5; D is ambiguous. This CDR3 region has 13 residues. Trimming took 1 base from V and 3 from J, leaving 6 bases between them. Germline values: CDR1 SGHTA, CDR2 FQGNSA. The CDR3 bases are TGTGCCAGCAGCTTAGAATGGGAAGAGACCCAGTACTTC. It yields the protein CASSLEWEETQYF. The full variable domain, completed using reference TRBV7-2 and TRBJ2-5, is GAGVSQSPSNKVTEKGKDVELRCDPISGHTALYWYRQSLGQGLEFLIYFQGNSAPDKSGLPSDRFSAERTGGSVSTLTIQRTQQEDSAVYLCASSLEWEETQYFGPGTRLLVL.

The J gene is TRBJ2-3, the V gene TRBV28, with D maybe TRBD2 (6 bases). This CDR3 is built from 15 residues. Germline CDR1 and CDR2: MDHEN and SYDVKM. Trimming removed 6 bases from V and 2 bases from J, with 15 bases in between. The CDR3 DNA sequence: TGTGCCAGCAGGGGGGACTTTGGGATCACAGATACGCAGTATTTT. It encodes CASRGDFGITDTQYF. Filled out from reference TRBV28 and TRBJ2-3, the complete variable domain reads DVKVTQSSRYLVKRTGEKVFLECVQDMDHENMFWYRQDPGLGLRLIYFSYDVKMKEKGDIPEGYSVSREKKERFSLILESASTNQTSMYLCASRGDFGITDTQYFGPGTRLTVL.

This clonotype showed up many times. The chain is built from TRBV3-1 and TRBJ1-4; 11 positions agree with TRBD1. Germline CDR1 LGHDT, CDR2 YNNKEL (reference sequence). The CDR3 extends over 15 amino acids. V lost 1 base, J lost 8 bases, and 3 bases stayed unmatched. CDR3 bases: TGTGCCAGCAGCCAAGCCGGGACAGGGGGGGAAAAACTGTTTTTT. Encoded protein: CASSQAGTGGEKLFF.